Below, 22 T cell receptor beta chains from the same sample are listed, as sequenced in a study of cytomegalovirus exposure and HLA in healthy donors. In the PCR, 60 Vbeta and 13 Jbeta primers were used. TCRdb keeps only in-frame clones here, not all; method: immunoSEQ multiplex PCR. The sample lists some 51,000 clones, 77% occurring once. The sample was PBMCs. The origin of the receptors is a female donor in good health and CMV-seronegative.

The chain carries TRBV7-2 and TRBJ1-5; D unresolved. The V end lost 3 bases, the J end lost 3 bases, and 12 bases lay between the germline ends. This CDR3 has 15 residues. Looked up from germline, CDR1 is SGHTA and CDR2 is FQGNSA. The CDR3 DNA reads TGTGCCAGCAGCTTGAGGGCTGGATTCAATCAGCCCCAGCATTTT. Its translation is CASSLRAGFNQPQHF.

The rearrangement joins TRBV7-8 to TRBJ2-5; tentatively, D is TRBD1 (5 bases). The end of the DNA aligns better with TRBJ2-7, so the J call may be wrong. From germline, CDR1 is SGHVS and CDR2 FQNEAQ. The CDR3 covers 14 residues. Here the CDR3 DNA reads TGTGCCAGCAGCTTACATAGGGGCAGGTACGAGCAGTACTTC. Residues: CASSLHRGRYEQYF.

The chain carries TRBV7-9 and TRBJ2-7; TRBD1 agrees at 9 bases. There are 16 residues in the CDR3. Trimming cost V 0 bases and J 4 bases; bases outside gene matches: 7. Germline lookup yields CDR1 SEHNR and CDR2 FQNEAQ (reference sequence). The DNA of the CDR3 is TGTGCCAGCAGCTTAGCGCTGGGACAGGGTAGATACGAGCAGTACTTC. Translated, it gives CASSLALGQGRYEQYF.

The V and J genes are TRBV19 and TRBJ1-5; D unresolved. The V end was cut by 0 bases, the J end by 0 bases, with 12 bases between. This CDR3 is built from 17 residues. Germline V gene lookup returns CDR1 LNHDA and CDR2 SQIVND (reference sequence). The CDR3 region is CASSIEPGCYSNQPQHF. In DNA, the CDR3 is TGTGCCAGTAGTATAGAGCCAGGCTGCTATAGCAATCAGCCCCAGCATTTT.

V usage is TRBV6-5 and J usage is TRBJ2-4; TRBD2 agrees at 7 bases. The CDR3 contains 12 residues. Germline loops: CDR1 MNHEY, CDR2 SVGAGI. V lost 7 bases, J lost 14 bases, and 11 bases stayed unmatched. The CDR3 is CASKPGSGKEYF. The CDR3, as DNA: TGTGCCAGCAAGCCCGGCAGCGGGAAGGAGTACTTC.

This clone was seen just once. The V call is TRBV9, the J call TRBJ1-3, with 11 bases matching TRBD1. The V gene's germline CDR1 is SGDLS and CDR2 YYNGEE. This CDR3 spans 16 amino acids. Trimming at V came to 3 bases and at J to 1 base, leaving 3 bases not matched to a gene. The CDR3 protein is CASSGWDRGSGNTIYF. The CDR3 DNA sequence: TGTGCCAGCAGCGGTTGGGACAGGGGGTCTGGAAACACCATATATTTT.

This clone was counted once. This chain joins TRBV28 and TRBJ2-7, with D possibly being TRBD1 (6 bases). V lost 10 bases and J lost 2, with 12 bases in between. This CDR3 region has 12 residues. CDR1 MDHEN and CDR2 SYDVKM come from the germline V gene. This chain's CDR3 is CATRGATYEQYF. The CDR3, as DNA: TGTGCCACCAGGGGAGCAACCTACGAGCAGTACTTC.

The V and J genes are TRBV6-1 and TRBJ2-7; D is undetermined. CDR3 length equals 15 residues. Per germline, CDR1 MNHNS and CDR2 SASEGT. With 0 bases removed from V and 1 base from J, the gap between germline ends came to 10 bases. CDR3 loop: CASSEALLASYEQYF. CDR3 DNA: TGTGCCAGCAGTGAAGCGCTTCTGGCATCCTACGAGCAGTACTTC.

The V gene is TRBV19, the J gene TRBJ2-7; TRBD1 matches at 7 bases. V trimming: 6 bases; J trimming: 5 bases; junction bases outside the gene matches: 7. Germline V gives CDR1 LNHDA, CDR2 SQIVND (reference sequence). CDR3 size: 13 residues. Written as DNA, the CDR3 is TGTGCCAGTAGGAGACAGGGATCGAACGAGCAGTACTTC. Translating it yields CASRRQGSNEQYF.

The V and J genes are TRBV7-9 and TRBJ2-5, with TRBD2 identical over 8 bases. J gave up 4 bases and V 4 bases, and 8 bases lay outside the gene matches. The CDR3 spans 15 residues. Per germline, CDR1 SEHNR and CDR2 FQNEAQ (reference sequence). The CDR3 sequence is CASSSTGLVGETQYF. In nucleotides, the CDR3 is TGTGCCAGCAGCTCCACGGGACTAGTCGGAGAGACCCAGTACTTC.

The chain employs TRBV11-2 and TRBJ2-7, with 7 bases fitting TRBD1. Germline trimming cut 5 bases from V and 0 bases from J; bases unmatched to any gene: 7. CDR1 and CDR2 from the germline V gene are SGHAT and FQNNGV. The CDR3 extends over 15 amino acids. The CDR3 spells CASSLNRGDSYEQYF. The CDR3 DNA is TGTGCCAGCAGCCTAAACAGGGGCGACTCCTACGAGCAGTACTTC.

This chain joins TRBV4-2 and TRBJ2-1; TRBD1 agrees at 9 bases. Trimming cost V 0 bases and J 1 base; bases outside gene matches: 4. This CDR3 has 17 amino acids. Germline lookup yields CDR1 LGHNA and CDR2 YNFKEQ. For the CDR3, the DNA is TGTGCCAGCAGCCAAGATGGCGGACAGGGGTCCTACAATGAGCAGTTCTTC. Translation gives CASSQDGGQGSYNEQFF.

The rearrangement links TRBV9 to TRBJ2-4; a possible D gene is TRBD2 (6 bases). The germline CDR1 and CDR2 sequences are SGDLS and YYNGEE. The germline V and J ends were trimmed by 0 bases and 0 bases, with 7 bases remaining between them. This CDR3 is built from 15 residues. The CDR3 DNA reads as TGTGCCAGCAGCGTAGCGGGACTAGCCAAAAACATTCAGTACTTC. This translates into CASSVAGLAKNIQYF.

This chain connects TRBV5-3 to TRBJ1-6; D is possibly TRBD1 (5 bases). TRBV5-3 is recorded as an ORF, its role being uncertain. This CDR3 is 14 amino acids long. Trimming stripped 4 bases from V and 7 bases from J, with 12 bases between. This chain's CDR3 is CARSTRGVNSPLHF. As DNA, the CDR3 is TGTGCCAGAAGCACAAGGGGTGTGAATTCACCCCTCCACTTT.

The table lists this clone with a count of one. This chain connects TRBV6-5 to TRBJ2-7; the match to TRBD1 covers 10 bases. This CDR3 spans 15 amino acids. V was pared by 8 bases and J by 4 bases, with 11 bases of the junction left unmatched. Germline V lookup: CDR1 MNHEY, CDR2 SVGAGI. The CDR3 DNA sequence: TGTGCCAGCTATCGGAGACAGGGGGCGCGATACGAGCAGTACTTC. Encoded protein: CASYRRQGARYEQYF.

CDR3 sequence reads: CATSRDLGTPSTDTQYF. The CDR3 DNA follows: TGTGCCACCAGCAGAGACCTAGGGACACCTAGCACAGATACGCAGTATTTT. The J gene is TRBJ2-3, the V gene TRBV15; D is possibly TRBD1 (6 bases). CDR1 and CDR2 from the germline V gene are LNHNV and YYDKDF (reference sequence). V lost 0 bases to trimming and J lost 0 bases, with 13 bases between them. This CDR3 comprises 17 residues. Drawing the rest from reference TRBV15 and TRBJ2-3, the complete variable domain is DAMVIQNPRYQVTQFGKPVTLSCSQTLNHNVMYWYQQKSSQAPKLLFHYYDKDFNNEADTPDNFQSRRPNTSFCFLDIRSPGLGDTAMYLCATSRDLGTPSTDTQYFGPGTRLTVL.

This chain uses TRBV5-1 with TRBJ1-1; a weak D match, TRBD1 (6 bases). The CDR3 is made up of 14 amino acids. CDR1 and CDR2 from the germline V gene are SGHRS and YFSETQ. V lost 6 bases and J 0 bases, leaving 12 bases between the germline ends. In DNA form, the CDR3 reads TGCGCCAGCAAGGGGGACCCCATGAACACTGAAGCTTTCTTT. This gives the protein CASKGDPMNTEAFF.

The rearrangement links TRBV2 to TRBJ2-7; possible D gene TRBD1, 5 bases. The V end lost 1 base, the J end lost 10 bases, and 11 bases lay between the germline ends. The CDR3 spans 12 residues. Germline loops: CDR1 SNHLY, CDR2 FYNNEI. CDR3 DNA: TGTGCCAGCAGTGAAGTGGGGCTAGTTCAGTACTTC. Its protein product is CASSEVGLVQYF. Looking up the rest from reference TRBV2 and TRBJ2-7 gives the full variable domain: EPEVTQTPSHQVTQMGQEVILRCVPISNHLYFYWYRQILGQKVEFLVSFYNNEISEKSEIFDDQFSVERPDGSNFTLKIRSTKLEDSAMYFCASSEVGLVQYFGPGTRLTVT.

This clone was seen a handful of times. The V and J genes are TRBV25-1 and TRBJ2-5; maybe TRBD1 (6 bases). The DNA end is more similar to TRBJ2-7, so the J call may be wrong. Germline lookup yields CDR1 MGHDK and CDR2 SYGVNS. The CDR3 is made up of 14 amino acids. The CDR3: CASSDLGQDYEQYF. The CDR3 DNA follows: TGTGCCAGCAGTGATTTGGGACAAGACTACGAGCAGTACTTC.

This chain connects TRBV6-1 to TRBJ1-5; D is ambiguous. V dropped 0 bases and J dropped 9 bases, with 18 bases sitting between them. From germline, CDR1 is MNHNS and CDR2 SASEGT. The CDR3 sequence is 16 residues long. CDR3 nucleotides: TGTGCCAGCAGTGAAGCGCGGTTAATGAGTAAAGCGCCCCAGCATTTT. Translation: CASSEARLMSKAPQHF.

This chain joins TRBV7-9 and TRBJ1-2; 7 positions match TRBD1. CDR3 length equals 15 residues. Germline trimming cut 0 bases from V and 6 bases from J; bases unmatched to any gene: 7. CDR1 is SEHNR, CDR2 FQNEAQ, per germline (reference sequence). The CDR3 loop reads CASSLALTGINGYTF. Written as DNA, the CDR3 is TGTGCCAGCAGCTTAGCGCTGACAGGGATCAATGGCTACACCTTC.

The V call is TRBV6-1, the J call TRBJ1-3; TRBD1 matches 7 bases. This CDR3 has 15 amino acids. Germline CDR1 and CDR2: MNHNS and SASEGT. With V trimmed by 7 bases and J by 4 bases, 10 bases remained unmatched. CDR3 nucleotides: TGTGCCAGCACCGCGACAGGGCCTCTGGGAAACACCATATATTTT. Protein: CASTATGPLGNTIYF.